The 3 T cell receptor beta chains given below trace back to one sample, sequenced in a study of blood T cells in healthy people across ages. Alongside a J-beta primer mix, a sample-barcoded 5' primer served in a second PCR lasting roughly 7 to 11 cycles. TCRdb ran MiXCR on the 5' RACE reads and lists one entry per CDR3 protein. The sample has 1.5 million or so distinct CDR3 sequences, 35% to 45% seen once. Material for sequencing was blood. The origin of the receptors is a woman aged 18-29 years in good health.

This sequence joins TRBV6-5 and TRBJ2-7; D might be TRBD2 (7 bases). The assigned J gene may be wrong: the sequence end matches TRBJ2-5 better. Per germline, CDR1 MNHEY and CDR2 SVGAGI. The CDR3 contains 15 residues. The CDR3 here is CASSTGGSALGTQYF. CDR3 nucleotides: TGTGCCAGCAGTACGGGGGGCTCGGCTCTCGGGACCCAGTACTTC.

The chain uses TRBV3-1 and TRBJ2-6; D possibly corresponds to TRBD2 (5 bases). Trimming cost V 2 bases and J 12 bases, with 20 bases left between them. Germline-derived CDR1 and CDR2 are LGHDT and YNNKEL (reference sequence). There are 16 residues in the CDR3. The CDR3 region is CASSQNGVGGGVVLTF. The CDR3 nucleotides read TGTGCCAGCAGCCAAAACGGCGTCGGAGGTGGTGTCGTCCTGACTTTC.

The V gene is TRBV4-1, the J gene TRBJ1-1, with 7 bases aligning to TRBD1. The V and J ends lost 4 bases and 6 bases, in that order; junction bases with no gene match: 11. Germline CDR1 MGHRA, CDR2 YSYEKL. The CDR3 loop spans 15 amino acids. This CDR3 reads CASSLQRQGQAEAFF. The DNA for the CDR3 is TGCGCCAGCAGCCTCCAGAGACAGGGCCAGGCTGAAGCTTTCTTT.